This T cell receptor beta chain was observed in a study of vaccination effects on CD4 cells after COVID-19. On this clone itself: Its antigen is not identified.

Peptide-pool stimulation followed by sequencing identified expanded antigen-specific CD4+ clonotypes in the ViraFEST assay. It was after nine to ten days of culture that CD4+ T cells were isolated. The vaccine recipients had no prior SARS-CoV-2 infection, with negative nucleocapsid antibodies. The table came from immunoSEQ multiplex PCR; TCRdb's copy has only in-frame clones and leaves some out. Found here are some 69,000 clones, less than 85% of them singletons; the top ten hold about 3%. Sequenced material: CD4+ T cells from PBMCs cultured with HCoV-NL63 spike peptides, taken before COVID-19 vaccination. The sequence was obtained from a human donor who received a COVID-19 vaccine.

CDR3 in amino acids: CASSLQGSYGYTF. CDR3 in DNA: TGTGCCAGCAGTCTACAGGGTTCCTATGGCTACACCTTC. The chain is built from TRBV12-3 or TRBV12-4 and TRBJ1-2; D may be TRBD1 (6 bases). The germline V and J ends were trimmed by 5 bases and 4 bases, with 11 bases remaining between them. This CDR3 spans 13 amino acids.